A single sample gave rise to the 8 T cell receptor beta chains below, sequenced in a study of cytomegalovirus exposure and HLA in healthy donors. PCR involved 60 Vbeta and 13 Jbeta primers. Here immunoSEQ multiplex PCR was the method, and the copy in TCRdb shows in-frame clones only, minus some. Here the sample spans under 200,000 clones, 68% being singletons. Sequenced sample: PBMCs. The receptors come from a woman aged 40 to 50 in good health and CMV-seropositive.

The V and J genes are TRBV10-3 and TRBJ2-7, with 7 positions matching TRBD2. This CDR3 is 14 amino acids long. CDR1 and CDR2 (germline): ENHRY, SYGVKD. J lost 5 bases, V lost 2 bases, and 6 bases had no gene match. CDR3 loop: CAISEGGGVDEQYF. The CDR3 DNA sequence: TGTGCCATCAGTGAGGGGGGAGGGGTTGACGAGCAGTACTTC.

The sample holds a few counts of this clone. At one end, the junction sequence differs from germline, possibly due to a read error. The chain joins TRBV7-9 to TRBJ1-1; 9 nucleotides agree with TRBD1. The CDR3 length is 14 residues. The germline CDR1 and CDR2 sequences are SEHNR and FQNEAQ (reference sequence). CDR3 in DNA: TGTGCCAGCAGCTTGGGGACAGGGAACGCTGAAGCTTTCTTT. Its translation: CASSLGTGNAEAFF.

The chain has TRBV6-6 and TRBJ2-7; D perhaps matches TRBD2 (6 bases). In germline, CDR1 is MNHNY, CDR2 SVGAGI (reference sequence). V dropped 5 bases and J dropped 2 bases, with 10 bases sitting between them. The CDR3 has 13 residues. The CDR3 reads CASSGGTPYEQYF. CDR3 bases: TGTGCCAGCAGTGGAGGGACTCCCTACGAGCAGTACTTC.

This chain connects TRBV27 to TRBJ2-7; a possible D gene is TRBD1 (6 bases). The CDR3 spans 13 residues. The germline gives CDR1 MNHEY, CDR2 SMNVEV (reference sequence). Trimming cost V 5 bases and J 5 bases, with 13 bases left between them. This CDR3 reads CASSPGHRDEQYF. Written as DNA, the CDR3 is TGTGCCAGCAGTCCGGGACACCGTGACGAGCAGTACTTC.

The chain employs TRBV10-2 and TRBJ2-7; D is possibly TRBD1 (5 bases). The CDR3 is 11 amino acids. Germline V gene lookup returns CDR1 WSHSY and CDR2 SAAADI. V was shortened by 5 bases and J by 4 bases, with 6 bases between the two germline ends. The CDR3 DNA is TGCGCCAGCAGTACAGGTTACGAGCAGTACTTC. It specifies CASSTGYEQYF.

The CDR3 loop reads CASSLVLLNTEAFF. The CDR3 DNA reads TGTGCCAGCAGCTTAGTCCTTCTTAACACTGAAGCTTTCTTT. This chain connects TRBV7-9 to TRBJ1-1; no reliable D call. CDR1 SEHNR and CDR2 FQNEAQ come from the germline V gene (reference sequence). The CDR3 sequence is 14 residues long. V gave up 1 base and J gave up 2 bases, with 8 bases separating them.

This clone appeared a few times. This rearrangement joins TRBV6-4 to TRBJ1-2; 7 bases are shared with TRBD1. The CDR3 runs to 14 residues. Trimming removed 4 bases from V and 8 bases from J; junction bases left unmatched: 10. Germline assignment: CDR1 MRHNA and CDR2 SNTAGT. For the CDR3, the DNA is TGTGCCAGCAGTGCCCAATCGACAGGGCTGGGCTACACCTTC. Its protein product is CASSAQSTGLGYTF.

The J gene is TRBJ2-2, the V gene TRBV29-1; weak D call: TRBD1 (6 bases). This CDR3 has 11 amino acids. The V end was cut by 7 bases, the J end by 3 bases, with 6 bases between. Germline V gene lookup returns CDR1 SQVTM and CDR2 ANQGSEA. Written as DNA, the CDR3 is TGCAGCGCAGGGGACACCGGGGAGCTGTTTTTT. Amino acid sequence: CSAGDTGELFF.